The 32 T cell receptor beta chains given below trace back to one sample, sequenced in a study of CD8 T cells in ankylosing spondylitis. Their cognate antigens are unknown. One entry per CDR3 protein, called by TCRdb with MiXCR from the 5' RACE reads. The sample records fewer than 400,000 distinct CDR3 sequences, roughly 8% being singletons. Whole-study results and caveats: Seven to nine highly homologous variants formed a TCR beta motif that appeared characteristic of ankylosing spondylitis blood.

The source material was blood, either unsorted or a sorted T cell fraction (not recorded which). The receptors originated from a male donor with ankylosing spondylitis.

This sequence joins TRBV7-2 and TRBJ1-1, with D tentatively TRBD1 (6 bases). This CDR3 region has 13 residues. Trimming removed 3 bases at V and 3 bases at J, with 8 bases between. Germline V gives CDR1 SGHTA, CDR2 FQGNSA. The CDR3 bases are TGTGCCAGCAGCTTCTACAGGGACACTGAAGCTTTCTTT. Residues: CASSFYRDTEAFF.

The V gene is TRBV6-6, the J gene TRBJ1-2; D call uncertain. CDR3 length equals 13 residues. V shed 2 bases and J shed 8 bases, with 12 bases lying between them. Germline loops: CDR1 MNHNY, CDR2 SVGAGI (reference sequence). This CDR3 reads CASSYTQVGGYTF. The CDR3 DNA is TGTGCCAGCAGTTACACGCAGGTTGGAGGCTACACCTTC.

Ten or more counts support this clonotype. J is TRBJ1-2 and V is TRBV7-2; no firm D call. This CDR3 region has 16 residues. V was pared by 6 bases and J by 2 bases, with 19 bases between. Germline V gives CDR1 SGHTA, CDR2 FQGNSA. The CDR3, as DNA: TGTGCCAGCAGTCTTTTGGCGGAACCGATGAACTATGGCTACACCTTC. This encodes CASSLLAEPMNYGYTF.

This sequence joins TRBV6-1 and TRBJ2-2; D uncertain. There are 12 residues in the CDR3. Trimming took off 2 bases at V and 7 bases at J, with 5 bases between the two ends. Germline CDR1 MNHNS, CDR2 SASEGT. CDR3 sequence reads: CASSERDGELFF. Written as DNA, the CDR3 is TGTGCCAGCAGTGAAAGGGACGGGGAGCTGTTTTTT.

CDR3 in amino acids: CASSRKLAGSNTGELFF. The CDR3 DNA follows: TGCGCCAGCAGCCGGAAACTAGCGGGGTCGAACACCGGGGAGCTGTTTTTT. The chain links TRBV4-3 to TRBJ2-2, with 10 positions matching TRBD2. V dropped 4 bases and J dropped 0; count of bases not matched to a gene: 5. CDR1 is LGHNA and CDR2 is YSLEER in the germline V gene. The CDR3 extends over 17 amino acids.

This clonotype has more than one count but fewer than ten. The CDR3, as DNA: TGTGCCAGCAGCTTAACTAGCGGGGGAGCGAACACCTACGAGCAGTACTTC. Translated: CASSLTSGGANTYEQYF. V and J are TRBV11-2 and TRBJ2-7; 11 bases are shared with TRBD2. The V and J ends lost 2 bases and 2 bases, in that order; junction bases with no gene match: 8. The CDR3 runs to 17 residues. Germline V gene data show CDR1 as SGHAT and CDR2 as FQNNGV.

This clonotype was recorded many times. The V gene is TRBV25-1, the J gene TRBJ2-1; possible D gene TRBD1, 5 bases. CDR3 size: 14 residues. V lost 2 bases and J 12 bases, leaving 17 bases between the germline ends. Germline loops: CDR1 MGHDK, CDR2 SYGVNS. The CDR3 loop reads CASSEGFFGQGQFF. In DNA, the CDR3 is TGTGCCAGCAGTGAAGGCTTTTTTGGGCAGGGGCAGTTCTTC.

The V and J genes are TRBV6-2 or TRBV6-3 and TRBJ1-5; D remains unclear. CDR1 MNHEY and CDR2 SVGEGT come from the germline V gene. V lost 8 bases and J 7 bases, leaving 18 bases between the germline ends. The CDR3 totals 14 residues. The CDR3 protein is CASVGSGVGQPQHF. CDR3 DNA: TGTGCCAGCGTTGGCTCGGGAGTTGGACAGCCCCAGCATTTT.

The table lists this clonotype with a few counts. The chain combines TRBV6-2 or TRBV6-3 with TRBJ2-7; TRBD2 agrees at 8 bases. The germline V gene has CDR1 MNHEY and CDR2 SVGEGT. Trimming cost V 7 bases and J 6 bases; bases outside gene matches: 14. This CDR3 is 15 amino acids long. This CDR3 reads CASTKSGTRSREQYF. The CDR3 DNA follows: TGTGCCAGCACCAAATCCGGGACTAGGAGTCGCGAGCAGTACTTC.

CDR3 in DNA: TGTGCCAGCAGTCCGTTGGGGACCGAGCAGTACTTC. This encodes CASSPLGTEQYF. This chain joins TRBV27 and TRBJ2-7; D may be TRBD1 or TRBD2 (5 bases each). The V and J ends lost 5 bases and 6 bases respectively, with 11 bases between them. The CDR3 contains 12 residues. The V gene's germline CDR1 is MNHEY and CDR2 SMNVEV (reference sequence).

This clonotype appeared a few times. This chain links TRBV3-1 with TRBJ2-6, with D possibly matching TRBD2 (5 bases). This CDR3 spans 18 amino acids. CDR1 LGHDT and CDR2 YNNKEL come from the germline V gene (reference sequence). The V gene lost 4 bases and the J gene lost 0 bases, with 16 bases spanning the gap. CDR3 nucleotides: TGTGCCAGCAGCCGAACTCGGGATTCCAGCTCTGGGGCCAACGTCCTGACTTTC. Translated: CASSRTRDSSSGANVLTF.

The rearrangement uses TRBV27 and TRBJ2-1; 8 bases align to TRBD2. The V and J ends lost 2 bases and 0 bases, in that order; junction bases with no gene match: 15. CDR1 MNHEY and CDR2 SMNVEV come from the germline V gene (reference sequence). The CDR3 is 20 amino acids. CDR3: CASSLLSRVVAGISYNEQFF. In nucleotides, the CDR3 is TGTGCCAGCAGTTTACTTTCCCGTGTAGTAGCGGGGATCTCCTACAATGAGCAGTTCTTC.

This clonotype was detected many times. J is TRBJ2-1 and V is TRBV12-3 or TRBV12-4; possible D gene TRBD2, 5 bases. This CDR3 is built from 12 residues. Trimming pared 3 bases from V and 6 bases from J, leaving 6 bases between. DNA of the CDR3: TGTGCCAGCAGTTTGCGGGTCAATGAGCAGTTCTTC. It is translated as CASSLRVNEQFF.

The V and J genes are TRBV19 and TRBJ1-2, with unresolved D. The germline V gene has CDR1 LNHDA and CDR2 SQIVND (reference sequence). V shed 5 bases and J shed 8 bases, with 12 bases lying between them. This CDR3 comprises 12 residues. The CDR3 region has the DNA TGTGCCAGTAGTCCATACTCGGGGGGCTACACCTTC. It is translated as CASSPYSGGYTF. Filled out from reference TRBV19 and TRBJ1-2, the complete variable domain reads DGGITQSPKYLFRKEGQNVTLSCEQNLNHDAMYWYRQDPGQGLRLIYYSQIVNDFQKGDIAEGYSVSREKKESFPLTVTSAQKNPTAFYLCASSPYSGGYTFGSGTRLTVV.

This clonotype was counted a few times. The chain joins TRBV28 to TRBJ1-2; TRBD1 matches 12 bases. Germline CDR1 reads MDHEN; CDR2 reads SYDVKM. The ends lost 5 bases at V and 4 bases at J; junction bases unmatched: 11. The CDR3 is made up of 17 amino acids. CDR3 loop: CASSVGTGGETIYGYTF. CDR3 bases: TGTGCCAGCAGTGTCGGGACAGGGGGCGAGACGATCTATGGCTACACCTTC.

This rearrangement joins TRBV7-2 to TRBJ1-2; 8 bases align to TRBD1. The V gene end was trimmed by 5 bases and the J gene end by 3 bases; junction bases not matched to a gene: 2. Germline CDR1 is SGHTA and CDR2 is FQGNSA. This CDR3 comprises 13 residues. CDR3 protein: CASSKGQDYGYTF. The DNA for the CDR3 is TGTGCCAGCAGCAAGGGACAGGACTATGGCTACACCTTC. Using reference TRBV7-2 and TRBJ1-2 for the parts outside the CDR3, the full variable domain is GAGVSQSPSNKVTEKGKDVELRCDPISGHTALYWYRQSLGQGLEFLIYFQGNSAPDKSGLPSDRFSAERTGGSVSTLTIQRTQQEDSAVYLCASSKGQDYGYTFGSGTRLTVV.

The sample holds a few counts of this clonotype. CDR3 residues: CASRVRERGNEQFF. The CDR3, as DNA: TGTGCCAGCAGAGTGCGGGAAAGAGGAAATGAGCAGTTCTTC. J is TRBJ2-1 and V is TRBV6-1; D might be TRBD2 (6 bases). This CDR3 spans 14 amino acids. CDR1 is MNHNS, CDR2 SASEGT, per germline. With 6 bases removed from V and 7 bases from J, the gap between germline ends came to 16 bases.

Many counts were recorded for this clonotype. The J gene is TRBJ2-1, the V gene TRBV20-1, with a weak D call TRBD2 (6 bases). The CDR3 is 14 amino acids. Looked up from germline, CDR1 is DFQATT and CDR2 is SNEGSKA (reference sequence). The germline V and J ends were trimmed by 1 base and 11 bases, with 18 bases remaining between them. The CDR3 region is CSARAGLPGWKQFF. The CDR3 DNA follows: TGCAGTGCTAGAGCGGGACTCCCTGGGTGGAAGCAGTTCTTC.

The chain is built from TRBV9 and TRBJ2-7, with 11 bases fitting TRBD2. The ends lost 4 bases at V and 0 bases at J; junction bases unmatched: 9. This CDR3 comprises 17 residues. From germline, CDR1 is SGDLS and CDR2 YYNGEE. The CDR3 nucleotides are TGTGCCAGCAGCTCGGGACTAGCGGTAATTATCTCCTACGAGCAGTACTTC. Translating it yields CASSSGLAVIISYEQYF. Supplemented by reference TRBV9 and TRBJ2-7, the full variable domain reads DSGVTQTPKHLITATGQRVTLRCSPRSGDLSVYWYQQSLDQGLQFLIQYYNGEERAKGNILERFSAQQFPDLHSELNLSSLELGDSALYFCASSSGLAVIISYEQYFGPGTRLTVT.

This chain uses TRBV2 with TRBJ1-3; possible D gene TRBD1, 6 bases. The CDR3 spans 14 residues. The germline V gene has CDR1 SNHLY and CDR2 FYNNEI. Trimming took 4 bases from V and 2 from J, leaving 9 bases between them. The CDR3 bases are TGTGCCAGCAGTGTAACAGGGACTGGAAACACCATATATTTT. As protein: CASSVTGTGNTIYF.

The CDR3 DNA follows: TGCGCCAGCAGCCGGGCAGGGGGGGGGCGCCATAACGAGCAGTACTTC. Amino acids: CASSRAGGGRHNEQYF. The chain combines TRBV5-1 with TRBJ2-7; either TRBD1 or TRBD2 may fit D (7 bases each). V lost 4 bases, J lost 5 bases, and 22 bases lay in between. The CDR3 runs to 16 residues. CDR1 and CDR2 (germline): SGHRS, YFSETQ.

This clonotype has at least ten counts. The V gene is TRBV28, the J gene TRBJ2-4, with 7 bases identical to TRBD2. Losses at the gene ends were 3 bases for V and 3 bases for J; bases not matched to a gene: 2. Germline V CDR1 and CDR2: MDHEN, SYDVKM. This CDR3 comprises 14 residues. CDR3 residues: CASSLGGSKNIQYF. The CDR3, as DNA: TGTGCCAGCAGTTTGGGGGGGAGCAAAAACATTCAGTACTTC.

This clonotype was seen ten or more times. The chain is built from TRBV20-1 and TRBJ2-7, with 15 nucleotides matching TRBD2. Per germline, CDR1 DFQATT and CDR2 SNEGSKA (reference sequence). The CDR3 consists of 14 residues. V shed 4 bases, J shed 4 bases, and the junction held 2 bases outside the gene matches. The CDR3, as DNA: TGCAGTGCTATGGGGACTAGCGGGAGGTACGAGCAGTACTTC. Its protein is CSAMGTSGRYEQYF.

The chain joins TRBV10-3 to TRBJ2-5, with 9 bases that match TRBD1. J gave up 4 bases and V 2 bases, and 8 bases lay outside the gene matches. This CDR3 contains 16 residues. Germline V gene data show CDR1 as ENHRY and CDR2 as SYGVKD. The CDR3 loop reads CAISERLTGGGETQYF. CDR3 DNA sequence: TGTGCCATCAGTGAGCGTCTGACAGGGGGTGGAGAGACCCAGTACTTC.

Only a few counts were recorded for this clonotype. V usage is TRBV5-1 and J usage is TRBJ2-7; 11 bases line up with TRBD2. The CDR3 is 16 residues long. J was trimmed by 2 bases and V by 0 bases; bases with no gene match: 4. Germline loops: CDR1 SGHRS, CDR2 YFSETQ. This CDR3 reads CASSLGLAGTPYEQYF. DNA for the CDR3: TGCGCCAGCAGCTTGGGACTAGCGGGAACCCCCTACGAGCAGTACTTC.

The gene calls are TRBV7-9 and TRBJ2-6, with D maybe TRBD1 (5 bases). The CDR3 has 16 residues. The germline gives CDR1 SEHNR, CDR2 FQNEAQ (reference sequence). V dropped 0 bases and J dropped 4 bases, with 10 bases sitting between them. This CDR3 reads CASSLALGVGANVLTF. The CDR3 DNA sequence: TGTGCCAGCAGCTTAGCGCTAGGGGTCGGGGCCAACGTCCTGACTTTC.

The chain couples TRBV11-3 to TRBJ2-3, with 11 bases fitting TRBD2. The V gene end was trimmed by 5 bases and the J gene end by 2 bases; junction bases not matched to a gene: 6. This CDR3 is built from 16 residues. CDR1 SGHNT and CDR2 YENEEA come from the germline V gene. CDR3 in DNA: TGTGCCAGCAGCCCACGGACTAGCGGGTACACAGATACGCAGTATTTT. Protein sequence: CASSPRTSGYTDTQYF.

The table lists this clonotype with a few counts. The V gene is TRBV12-3 or TRBV12-4, the J gene TRBJ1-2, with a weak D call TRBD1 (6 bases). The V end was cut by 4 bases, the J end by 4 bases, with 10 bases between. CDR3 size: 13 residues. The CDR3 nucleotides are TGTGCCAGCAGTTCCGGACAGATCTATGGCTACACCTTC. Its translation: CASSSGQIYGYTF.

This clonotype was seen at least ten times. V usage is TRBV27 and J usage is TRBJ1-2; TRBD1 matches 7 bases. The V gene's germline CDR1 is MNHEY and CDR2 SMNVEV (reference sequence). This CDR3 is built from 18 residues. The J segment lost 1 base and the V segment lost 2 bases, leaving 13 bases of the junction unmatched. As DNA, the CDR3 is TGTGCCAGCAGTTTAGGTCACGGAGGGGGCCCATTTAACTATGGCTACACCTTC. Protein sequence: CASSLGHGGGPFNYGYTF.

This clonotype has only a few counts. The rearrangement links TRBV6-2 or TRBV6-3 to TRBJ2-2; 9 nucleotides match TRBD2. V dropped 4 bases and J dropped 1; count of bases not matched to a gene: 4. Per the germline V gene, CDR1 is MNHEY and CDR2 is SVGEGT. There are 16 residues in the CDR3. The CDR3 sequence is CASSSKREENTGELFF. The CDR3 bases are TGTGCCAGCAGTTCCAAGCGGGAGGAGAACACCGGGGAGCTGTTTTTT.

This clonotype occurred a few times. This sequence joins TRBV6-1 and TRBJ2-5; 8 bases agree with TRBD2. Germline V CDR1 and CDR2: MNHNS, SASEGT. This CDR3 spans 13 amino acids. The CDR3 DNA is TGTGCGTCGAAGCGGGGGCCACAAGAGACCCAGTACTTC. It yields the protein CASKRGPQETQYF.

The rearrangement joins TRBV29-1 to TRBJ2-1; unclear D gene. CDR3 length: 13 residues. Germline values: CDR1 SQVTM, CDR2 ANQGSEA. The germline V and J ends were trimmed by 3 bases and 0 bases, with 6 bases remaining between them. For the CDR3, the DNA is TGCAGCGTTGAGGCGCGCTCCTACAATGAGCAGTTCTTC. It yields the protein CSVEARSYNEQFF.